This T cell receptor (beta chain) was identified in a study of shared clonotypes between healthy human individuals. Produced via immunoSEQ multiplex PCR; TCRdb's table is partial and in-frame only. Of around 1.1 million clones in the sample, 60% to 80% were seen once. Trimming cost V 7 bases and J 4 bases, with 14 bases left between them. CDR3 length equals 13 residues. Germline CDR1 is SGHRS and CDR2 is YFSETQ. Negatively enriched CD4+ T cells were divided by CD45RA into naive and memory. The origin of this receptor is a young man in good health. Some clones in this sample may be carry-over from other donors' samples. The chain employs TRBV5-1 and TRBJ1-2, with D unclear. The sequenced sample was memory CD4+ T cells from PBMCs. The subset here: CD45RA-negative fraction. The CDR3, as DNA: TGCGCCAGCGGGCCGGGGAAGTCCTATGGCTACACCTTC. Translated, it gives CASGPGKSYGYTF.